This note documents a single T cell receptor beta chain sequence. CDR1 is MDHEN and CDR2 is SYDVKM in the germline V gene. The CDR3 is made up of 17 amino acids. The V gene lost 2 bases and the J gene lost 5 bases, with 21 bases spanning the gap. The entry originates in a study of OX40 agonist ivuxolimab in advanced cancers. As for the study in general: Patients with prior anti-PD-1, anti-PD-L1 or anti-CTLA-4 therapy were eligible; about 41% had some.

Method: immunoSEQ multiplex PCR; TCRdb's copy keeps in-frame clones and lacks some. The table includes some 61,000 clones, about 90% detected once. The sequenced sample was CD4+ or CD8+ T cells sorted from blood, obtained in a trial of the OX40 agonist ivuxolimab. The clonotype originates from an adult with an advanced solid tumor such as melanoma, head and neck, liver or kidney cancer. The V gene is TRBV28, the J gene TRBJ1-1; the D is unclear. In DNA, the CDR3 is TGTGCCAGCAGTTTAGGTCGGGGAGGCAGAGTTTCAACTGAAGCTTTCTTT. Its translation: CASSLGRGGRVSTEAFF.